This TCR beta chain emerged from a study of CD8+ T cells in alopecia areata. At the level of the study: Tofacitinib administration to treated patients was oral, at 5 to 10 mg twice daily. Findings of the study overall: Scalp specimens additionally yield sequences from normal skin's resident alphabeta T cells.

The V end lost 0 bases, the J end lost 5 bases, and 11 bases lay between the germline ends. The CDR3 is 14 residues long. Germline CDR1 and CDR2: SGHRS and YFSETQ. Once RNA had been extracted, it was reverse transcribed into cDNA to act as the sequencing template. Profiling relied on immunoSEQ multiplex PCR, and the TCRdb table lists in-frame clones only, not all of them. Counted here are 200,000 or so clones, roughly 60% occurring once; the ten biggest clones make up about 5.5%. A note on this clone: Antigen specificity is unknown.

The treatment was: oral pan-JAK inhibitor, 5-10 mg twice daily. Alopecia areata patients provided lesional scalp punch biopsies and peripheral blood. Sequencing was performed on CD4+ T cells sorted from blood, taken at week 24, from a patient treated with tofacitinib. This sequence originates from a human donor with alopecia areata. The V call is TRBV5-1, the J call TRBJ2-5; a possible D gene is TRBD1 (6 bases). The CDR3 reads CASSLDSGEETQYF. For the CDR3, the DNA is TGCGCCAGCAGCTTGGATTCAGGGGAGGAGACCCAGTACTTC.